What follows are 32 T cell receptor beta chains derived from one specimen sequenced in a study of cytomegalovirus exposure and HLA in healthy donors. A multiplex PCR was run with 60 Vbeta primers and 13 Jbeta primers. Sequencing used immunoSEQ multiplex PCR; TCRdb keeps in-frame clones, though not all of them. The sample consists of around 150,000 clones, 70% to 80% of them appearing once. Material: PBMCs. Receptors were obtained from a man under 40 in good health and CMV-seronegative.

A remark on this clone: The same CDR3 arises from other DNA sequences in this sample as well. V and J are TRBV5-1 and TRBJ2-1; 8 bases are a match to TRBD1. The CDR3 has 16 residues. After removal of 4 bases from V and 0 bases from J, the junction contained 6 bases not matched to a gene. CDR1 and CDR2 (germline): SGHRS, YFSETQ. The CDR3 loop is CASSPRQGSSYNEQFF. The CDR3, as DNA: TGCGCCAGCAGCCCCCGACAGGGGAGCTCCTACAATGAGCAGTTCTTC.

The sample holds a few counts of this clone. V usage is TRBV6-5 and J usage is TRBJ2-6, with 7 bases identical to TRBD1. Germline CDR1 MNHEY, CDR2 SVGAGI. The CDR3 length is 16 residues. Trimming took 2 bases from V and 3 from J; bases not matched to a gene: 4. This chain's CDR3 is CASSYGHRGGANVLTF. The CDR3 DNA is TGTGCCAGCAGTTACGGGCACAGGGGTGGGGCCAACGTCCTGACTTTC.

J is TRBJ1-4 and V is TRBV13, with TRBD1 as a possible D gene (5 bases). The V gene lost 7 bases and the J gene lost 9 bases, with 21 bases spanning the gap. CDR3 length: 15 residues. CDR1 and CDR2 (germline): PRHDT, FYEKMQ (reference sequence). CDR3: CASMELQGVSKKLFF. CDR3 in DNA: TGTGCCAGCATGGAACTTCAGGGCGTTAGTAAAAAACTGTTTTTT.

The chain employs TRBV5-1 and TRBJ2-7; 7 nucleotides align to TRBD1. J was trimmed by 5 bases and V by 1 base; bases with no gene match: 3. Germline CDR1 is SGHRS and CDR2 is YFSETQ. The CDR3 has 13 amino acids. Here the CDR3 DNA reads TGCGCCAGCAGCTTGTGGGGGACAGACGAGCAGTACTTC. As protein: CASSLWGTDEQYF.

The CDR3 DNA follows: TGTGCCAGCAGCTTACGGGTCGGCTACACCTTC. It yields the protein CASSLRVGYTF. This rearrangement joins TRBV11-2 to TRBJ1-2, with no clear D. The CDR3 has 11 amino acids. V lost 2 bases to trimming and J lost 8 bases, with 6 bases between them. Germline V gene data show CDR1 as SGHAT and CDR2 as FQNNGV. Looking up the rest from reference TRBV11-2 and TRBJ1-2 gives the full variable domain: EAGVAQSPRYKIIEKRQSVAFWCNPISGHATLYWYQQILGQGPKLLIQFQNNGVVDDSQLPKDRFSAERLKGVDSTLKIQPAKLEDSAVYLCASSLRVGYTFGSGTRLTVV.

The chain is built from TRBV6-5 and TRBJ2-3; 10 bases fit TRBD1. Trimming took 1 base from V and 5 from J; bases not matched to a gene: 6. Germline CDR1 reads MNHEY; CDR2 reads SVGAGI. The CDR3 is made up of 16 amino acids. This CDR3 reads CASSYWTGGVVDTQYF. CDR3 bases: TGTGCCAGCAGTTACTGGACAGGGGGTGTTGTAGATACGCAGTATTTT.

The chain is built from TRBV5-1 and TRBJ2-5, with 10 bases lining up with TRBD1. The CDR3 runs 15 residues. V was clipped by 4 bases and J by 1 base; unmatched bases: 4. Per germline, CDR1 SGHRS and CDR2 YFSETQ. CDR3 loop: CASSRGQGGQETQYF. CDR3 in DNA: TGCGCCAGCAGCCGAGGACAGGGGGGCCAAGAGACCCAGTACTTC.

Concerning this clone: At one boundary the junction diverges from the germline segment, which might be a read error. The chain joins TRBV6-7 to TRBJ2-7; D gene ambiguous. TRBV6-7 is an ORF; its function is uncertain. The CDR3 covers 15 residues. CDR3 sequence reads: CDSSYPGCSSYEQYF. CDR3 in DNA: TGTGACAGCAGTTACCCAGGATGTAGCTCCTACGAGCAGTACTTC.

CDR3 sequence reads: CSVLDSPLSYEQYF. The CDR3 DNA is TGCAGCGTCTTGGACAGCCCCCTTTCCTACGAGCAGTACTTC. The chain carries TRBV29-1 and TRBJ2-7; tentative D call: TRBD1 (6 bases). Germline CDR1 SQVTM, CDR2 ANQGSEA. V lost 6 bases and J 1 base, leaving 16 bases between the germline ends. The CDR3 totals 14 residues.

This clone was picked up a small number of times. The chain is built from TRBV7-2 and TRBJ2-2, with 9 bases fitting TRBD2. The germline V gene encodes CDR1 SGHTA and CDR2 FQGNSA. The V segment lost 1 base and the J segment 4 bases; nucleotides outside the gene matches: 1. This CDR3 region has 15 residues. CDR3 sequence (DNA): TGTGCCAGCAGCTTAGTACTAGCGGGCACCGGGGAGCTGTTTTTT. Protein sequence: CASSLVLAGTGELFF.

The chain combines TRBV27 with TRBJ1-2; D perhaps matches TRBD1 (6 bases). The germline V gene encodes CDR1 MNHEY and CDR2 SMNVEV (reference sequence). Trimming took 6 bases from V and 6 from J, leaving 8 bases between them. The CDR3 is 11 amino acids. CDR3 region: CASRGAHGYTF. The DNA for the CDR3 is TGTGCCAGCAGGGGGGCGCATGGCTACACCTTC.

V and J are TRBV5-1 and TRBJ2-5; D is unclear. CDR3 length equals 15 residues. CDR1 is SGHRS, CDR2 YFSETQ, per germline. Trimming removed 0 bases from V and 6 bases from J, with 15 bases in between. The CDR3 loop reads CASSLANEAVKTQYF. DNA of the CDR3: TGCGCCAGCAGCTTGGCCAATGAGGCCGTGAAGACCCAGTACTTC. The full variable domain, rest sourced from reference TRBV5-1 and TRBJ2-5, is KAGVTQTPRYLIKTRGQQVTLSCSPISGHRSVSWYQQTPGQGLQFLFEYFSETQRNKGNFPGRFSGRQFSNSRSEMNVSTLELGDSALYLCASSLANEAVKTQYFGPGTRLLVL.

The chain uses TRBV6-5 and TRBJ2-7; D is ambiguous. Germline V gene lookup returns CDR1 MNHEY and CDR2 SVGAGI. The CDR3 is made up of 13 amino acids. V was shortened by 6 bases and J by 3 bases, with 12 bases between the two germline ends. CDR3 nucleotides: TGTGCCAGCAGATCTCTGACACGCTACGAGCAGTACTTC. Protein: CASRSLTRYEQYF.

The chain combines TRBV5-6 with TRBJ2-5; D remains ambiguous. V lost 1 base, J lost 4 bases, and 11 bases lay in between. The CDR3 is made up of 14 amino acids. Per germline, CDR1 SGHDT and CDR2 YYEEEE. The CDR3 region is CASSLLVTSETQYF. The DNA of the CDR3 is TGTGCCAGCAGCTTGTTGGTAACTTCAGAGACCCAGTACTTC.

The CDR3 DNA follows: TGTGCCAGCAGCTTACCGGGGGACGAGCAGTACTTC. Translating gives CASSLPGDEQYF. The genes are TRBV5-6 and TRBJ2-7; a weak D match, TRBD2 (6 bases). Germline V gene lookup returns CDR1 SGHDT and CDR2 YYEEEE. V lost 2 bases, J lost 5 bases, and 8 bases lay in between. This CDR3 contains 12 residues.

The chain couples TRBV6-4 to TRBJ1-1, with no clear D. Trimming cost V 0 bases and J 1 base, with 3 bases left between them. From germline, CDR1 is MRHNA and CDR2 SNTAGT. The CDR3 loop spans 13 amino acids. CDR3 sequence (DNA): TGTGCCAGCAGTGACTCCGGGAACACTGAAGCTTTCTTT. Its protein is CASSDSGNTEAFF.

The CDR3 coding sequence is TGTGCCAGCTCACCAGCGGGAACTAGCACAGATACGCAGTATTTT. This encodes CASSPAGTSTDTQYF. V and J are TRBV18 and TRBJ2-3, with D perhaps TRBD2 (6 bases). V lost 2 bases and J 0 bases, leaving 9 bases between the germline ends. Germline CDR1 KGHSH, CDR2 LQKENI. The CDR3 is 15 amino acids.

The chain recombines TRBV10-1 with TRBJ1-5, with D unclear. The ends were cut back, 0 bases at V and 9 bases at J, with 9 bases in the middle. The length of the CDR3 is 13 residues. Germline CDR1 and CDR2: WNHNN and SYGVQD (reference sequence). CDR3 bases: TGCGCCAGCAGTGAGTCAAGGACTGGGCCCCAGCATTTT. It encodes CASSESRTGPQHF.

The chain has TRBV2 and TRBJ2-3; no clear D. The V end was cut by 8 bases, the J end by 5 bases, with 17 bases between. Germline V lookup: CDR1 SNHLY, CDR2 FYNNEI. This CDR3 is built from 14 residues. The CDR3 nucleotides are TGTGCCAGCCAGGCTCGACCCTTGGGAGATACGCAGTATTTT. Residues: CASQARPLGDTQYF.

The J gene is TRBJ1-1, the V gene TRBV2; TRBD1 agrees at 10 bases. Germline CDR1 is SNHLY and CDR2 is FYNNEI. The CDR3 contains 15 residues. V shed 6 bases and J 5 bases; nucleotides not matched to a gene: 9. The CDR3 DNA reads as TGTGCCAGCAGATCTCGGACAGGGGGATGGACTGAAGCTTTCTTT. The encoded protein is CASRSRTGGWTEAFF. The full variable domain, with the rest looked up from reference TRBV2 and TRBJ1-1, is EPEVTQTPSHQVTQMGQEVILRCVPISNHLYFYWYRQILGQKVEFLVSFYNNEISEKSEIFDDQFSVERPDGSNFTLKIRSTKLEDSAMYFCASRSRTGGWTEAFFGQGTRLTVV.

The V call is TRBV2, the J call TRBJ2-1; maybe TRBD2 (5 bases). The germline V and J ends were trimmed by 5 bases and 0 bases, with 14 bases remaining between them. Per germline, CDR1 SNHLY and CDR2 FYNNEI. The CDR3 has 16 amino acids. The CDR3 DNA reads as TGTGCCAGCAGTCCGTATCTAGCTAGCTCCTACAATGAGCAGTTCTTC. It is translated as CASSPYLASSYNEQFF.

V usage is TRBV5-1 and J usage is TRBJ2-3, with 10 bases aligning to TRBD2. Germline V lookup: CDR1 SGHRS, CDR2 YFSETQ. The CDR3 loop spans 15 amino acids. V lost 1 base to trimming and J lost 6 bases; unmatched junction nucleotides: 5. CDR3 in amino acids: CASSLYTSGIDTQYF. The CDR3 nucleotides read TGCGCCAGCAGCTTGTATACTAGCGGGATTGATACGCAGTATTTT.

In this sample, this clone turned up a few times. The chain employs TRBV25-1 and TRBJ1-5; the match to TRBD1 covers 8 bases. The CDR3 has 14 amino acids. The germline CDR1 and CDR2 sequences are MGHDK and SYGVNS. J was trimmed by 6 bases and V by 4 bases; bases with no gene match: 5. CDR3 region: CASSGQGAGQPQHF. The CDR3 nucleotides read TGTGCCAGCAGTGGGCAGGGGGCGGGTCAGCCCCAGCATTTT. Full variable domain (rest looked up from reference TRBV25-1 and TRBJ1-5): EADIYQTPRYLVIGTGKKITLECSQTMGHDKMYWYQQDPGMELHLIHYSYGVNSTEKGDLSSESTVSRIRTEHFPLTLESARPSHTSQYLCASSGQGAGQPQHFGDGTRLSIL.

This sequence joins TRBV19 and TRBJ2-2; D call uncertain. Trimming took 3 bases from V and 1 from J, leaving 6 bases between them. The CDR3 loop spans 14 amino acids. Germline lookup yields CDR1 LNHDA and CDR2 SQIVND (reference sequence). In DNA form, the CDR3 reads TGTGCCAGTAGTATTTTAGAGAACACCGGGGAGCTGTTTTTT. Amino acid sequence: CASSILENTGELFF.

V and J are TRBV10-3 and TRBJ1-3; possible D gene TRBD1, 5 bases. Germline V gives CDR1 ENHRY, CDR2 SYGVKD. With 2 bases removed from V and 11 bases from J, the gap between germline ends came to 16 bases. The CDR3 runs 14 residues. The CDR3, as DNA: TGTGCCATCAGTGAGCCGACTAGGGGAGGCTCCATATATTTT. It is translated as CAISEPTRGGSIYF.

The rearrangement links TRBV11-3 to TRBJ2-1, with 9 nucleotides matching TRBD2. J lost 2 bases, V lost 0 bases, and 2 bases had no gene match. Germline V gene data show CDR1 as SGHNT and CDR2 as YENEEA. The CDR3 runs to 16 residues. This CDR3 reads CASSLDSSGAYNEQFF. DNA for the CDR3: TGTGCCAGCAGCTTAGATTCTAGCGGGGCCTACAATGAGCAGTTCTTC. The full variable domain, completed using reference TRBV11-3 and TRBJ2-1, is EAGVVQSPRYKIIEKKQPVAFWCNPISGHNTLYWYLQNLGQGPELLIRYENEEAVDDSQLPKDRFSAERLKGVDSTLKIQPAELGDSAVYLCASSLDSSGAYNEQFFGPGTRLTVL.

The rearrangement links TRBV7-3 to TRBJ2-5; D gene unclear. CDR3 length: 13 residues. Germline V CDR1 and CDR2: SGHTA, FQGTGA. V was shortened by 6 bases and J by 0 bases, with 8 bases between the two germline ends. This CDR3 reads CASSRDNQETQYF. Written as DNA, the CDR3 is TGTGCCAGCAGTCGCGACAACCAAGAGACCCAGTACTTC.

V and J are TRBV28 and TRBJ2-1, with 11 bases matching TRBD2. The J segment lost 7 bases and the V segment lost 5 bases, leaving 16 bases of the junction unmatched. Germline CDR1 and CDR2: MDHEN and SYDVKM. The CDR3 runs to 18 residues. The CDR3 loop reads CASSLAWALAGVGNEQFF. The CDR3 DNA is TGTGCCAGCAGTCTCGCCTGGGCACTAGCGGGAGTAGGAAATGAGCAGTTCTTC. Full variable domain (outside the CDR3, taken from reference TRBV28 and TRBJ2-1): DVKVTQSSRYLVKRTGEKVFLECVQDMDHENMFWYRQDPGLGLRLIYFSYDVKMKEKGDIPEGYSVSREKKERFSLILESASTNQTSMYLCASSLAWALAGVGNEQFFGPGTRLTVL.

The chain has TRBV2 and TRBJ2-5; 7 bases match TRBD2. Germline assignment: CDR1 SNHLY and CDR2 FYNNEI. V dropped 7 bases and J dropped 5; count of bases not matched to a gene: 1. The CDR3 totals 11 residues. As DNA, the CDR3 is TGTGCCAGCACGCGGGGGGAGACCCAGTACTTC. Amino acid sequence: CASTRGETQYF. Full variable domain (outside the CDR3, taken from reference TRBV2 and TRBJ2-5): EPEVTQTPSHQVTQMGQEVILRCVPISNHLYFYWYRQILGQKVEFLVSFYNNEISEKSEIFDDQFSVERPDGSNFTLKIRSTKLEDSAMYFCASTRGETQYFGPGTRLLVL.

The chain employs TRBV11-2 and TRBJ2-1; the D gene is possibly TRBD1 (5 bases). Germline CDR1 is SGHAT and CDR2 is FQNNGV. Trimming left V 1 base short and J 7 bases short, with 11 bases between. The length of the CDR3 is 14 residues. CDR3 bases: TGTGCCAGCAGCTTAGGCCAGGGTAGGAATGAGCAGTTCTTC. The encoded protein is CASSLGQGRNEQFF.

The rearrangement links TRBV7-6 to TRBJ1-4, with unresolved D. Trimming shortened V by 5 bases and J by 4 bases, and 5 bases separated the two germline ends. The germline V gene has CDR1 SGHVS and CDR2 FNYEAQ. The CDR3 is 12 residues long. Here the CDR3 reads CASSPSNEKLFF. For the CDR3, the DNA is TGTGCCAGCAGCCCCAGTAATGAAAAACTGTTTTTT.

The chain is built from TRBV7-3 and TRBJ2-3; TRBD1 agrees at 7 bases. This CDR3 comprises 15 residues. Germline V CDR1 and CDR2: SGHTA, FQGTGA. The ends lost 5 bases at V and 5 bases at J; junction bases unmatched: 10. DNA of the CDR3: TGTGCCAGCAGCGCTAGACAGGGCCGTGGAGATACGCAGTATTTT. Amino acid sequence: CASSARQGRGDTQYF. Drawing the rest from reference TRBV7-3 and TRBJ2-3, the complete variable domain is GAGVSQTPSNKVTEKGKYVELRCDPISGHTALYWYRQSLGQGPEFLIYFQGTGAADDSGLPNDRFFAVRPEGSVSTLKIQRTERGDSAVYLCASSARQGRGDTQYFGPGTRLTVL.